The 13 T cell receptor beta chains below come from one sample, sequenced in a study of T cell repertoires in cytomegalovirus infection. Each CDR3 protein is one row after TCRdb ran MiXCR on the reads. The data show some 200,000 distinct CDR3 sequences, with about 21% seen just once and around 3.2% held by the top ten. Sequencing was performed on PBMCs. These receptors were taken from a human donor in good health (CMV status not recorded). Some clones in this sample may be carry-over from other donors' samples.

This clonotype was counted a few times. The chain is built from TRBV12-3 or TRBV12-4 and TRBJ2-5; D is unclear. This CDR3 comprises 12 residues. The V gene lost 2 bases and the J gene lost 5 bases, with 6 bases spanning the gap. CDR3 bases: TGTGCCAGCAGTTTATGGCGGGAGACCCAGTACTTC. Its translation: CASSLWRETQYF.

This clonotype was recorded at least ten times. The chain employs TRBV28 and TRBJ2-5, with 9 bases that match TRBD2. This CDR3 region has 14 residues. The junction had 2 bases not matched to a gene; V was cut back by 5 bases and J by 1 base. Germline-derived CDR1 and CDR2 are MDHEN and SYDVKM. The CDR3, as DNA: TGTGCCAGCAGTCCTAGCGGGGCCCAAGAGACCCAGTACTTC. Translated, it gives CASSPSGAQETQYF. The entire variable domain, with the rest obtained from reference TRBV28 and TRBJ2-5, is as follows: DVKVTQSSRYLVKRTGEKVFLECVQDMDHENMFWYRQDPGLGLRLIYFSYDVKMKEKGDIPEGYSVSREKKERFSLILESASTNQTSMYLCASSPSGAQETQYFGPGTRLLVL.

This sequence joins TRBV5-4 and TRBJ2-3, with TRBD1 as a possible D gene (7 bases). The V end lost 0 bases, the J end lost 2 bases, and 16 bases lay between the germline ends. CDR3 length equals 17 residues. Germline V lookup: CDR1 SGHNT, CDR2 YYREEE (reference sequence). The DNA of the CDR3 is TGTGCCAGCAGCTTGGCCCGCGGCAGGGGGGACACAGATACGCAGTATTTT. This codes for CASSLARGRGDTDTQYF.

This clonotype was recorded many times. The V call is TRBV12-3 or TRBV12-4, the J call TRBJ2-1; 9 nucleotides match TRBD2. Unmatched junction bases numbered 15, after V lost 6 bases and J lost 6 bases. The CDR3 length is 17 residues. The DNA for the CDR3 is TGTGCCAGCAGCCGGTTTGATGCGGGAGGGCCCGGCAATGAGCAGTTCTTC. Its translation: CASSRFDAGGPGNEQFF.

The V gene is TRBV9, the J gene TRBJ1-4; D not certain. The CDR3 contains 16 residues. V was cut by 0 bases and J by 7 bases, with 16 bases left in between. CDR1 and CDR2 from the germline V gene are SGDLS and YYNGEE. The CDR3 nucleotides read TGTGCCAGCAGCGTAGAGGAGGACGGTGTTGGTGAAAAACTGTTTTTT. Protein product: CASSVEEDGVGEKLFF.

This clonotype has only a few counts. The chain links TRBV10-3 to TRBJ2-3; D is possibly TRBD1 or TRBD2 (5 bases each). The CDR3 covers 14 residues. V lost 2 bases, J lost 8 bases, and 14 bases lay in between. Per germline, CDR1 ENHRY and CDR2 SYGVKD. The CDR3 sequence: CAISEPGRPFTQYF. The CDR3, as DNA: TGTGCCATCAGTGAGCCGGGGCGTCCTTTTACGCAGTATTTT.

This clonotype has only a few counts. The DNA for the CDR3 is TGCAGTGCTAGCGGGAGCCGCAATCAGCCCCAGCATTTT. Its protein product is CSASGSRNQPQHF. This rearrangement joins TRBV20-1 to TRBJ1-5; D is ambiguous. In germline, CDR1 is DFQATT, CDR2 SNEGSKA (reference sequence). The CDR3 runs 13 residues. Trimming cost V 3 bases and J 2 bases, with 8 bases left between them.

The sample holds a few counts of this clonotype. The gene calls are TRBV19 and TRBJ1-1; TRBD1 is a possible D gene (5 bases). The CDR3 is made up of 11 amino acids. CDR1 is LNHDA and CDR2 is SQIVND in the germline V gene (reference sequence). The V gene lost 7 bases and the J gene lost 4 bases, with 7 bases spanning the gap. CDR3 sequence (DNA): TGTGCCAGTATCGGGGGCACTGAAGCTTTCTTT. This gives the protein CASIGGTEAFF.

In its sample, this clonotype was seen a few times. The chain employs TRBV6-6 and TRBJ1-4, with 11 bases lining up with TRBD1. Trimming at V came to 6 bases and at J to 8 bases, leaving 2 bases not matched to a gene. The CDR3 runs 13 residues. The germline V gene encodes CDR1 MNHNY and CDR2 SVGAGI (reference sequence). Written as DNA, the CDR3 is TGTGCCAGCAGGGACAGGGGGCGAGAAAAACTGTTTTTT. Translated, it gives CASRDRGREKLFF.

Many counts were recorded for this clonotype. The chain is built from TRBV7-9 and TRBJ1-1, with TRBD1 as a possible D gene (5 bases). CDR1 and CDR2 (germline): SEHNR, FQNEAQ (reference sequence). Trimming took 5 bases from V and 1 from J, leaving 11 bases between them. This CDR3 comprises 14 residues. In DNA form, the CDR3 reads TGTGCCAGCAGCCTTGTTACAGGGAACACTGAAGCTTTCTTT. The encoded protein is CASSLVTGNTEAFF.

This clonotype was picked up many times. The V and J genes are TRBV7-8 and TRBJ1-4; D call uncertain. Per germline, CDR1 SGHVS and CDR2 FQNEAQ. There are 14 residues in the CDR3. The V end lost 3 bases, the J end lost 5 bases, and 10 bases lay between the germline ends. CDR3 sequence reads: CASSFDGENEKLFF. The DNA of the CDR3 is TGTGCCAGCAGCTTTGACGGGGAGAATGAAAAACTGTTTTTT.

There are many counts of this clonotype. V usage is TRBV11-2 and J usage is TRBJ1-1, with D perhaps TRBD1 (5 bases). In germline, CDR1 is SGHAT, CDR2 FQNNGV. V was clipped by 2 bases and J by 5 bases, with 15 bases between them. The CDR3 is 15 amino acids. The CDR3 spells CASSLSSGRRTEAFF. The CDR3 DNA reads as TGTGCCAGCAGCTTATCCTCGGGGCGCCGGACTGAAGCTTTCTTT.

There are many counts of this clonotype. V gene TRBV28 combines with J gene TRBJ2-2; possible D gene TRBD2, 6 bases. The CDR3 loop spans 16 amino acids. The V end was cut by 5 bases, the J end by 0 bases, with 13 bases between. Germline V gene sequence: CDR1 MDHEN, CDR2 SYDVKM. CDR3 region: CASSLGGSSNTGELFF. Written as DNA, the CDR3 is TGTGCCAGCAGTCTGGGGGGATCTTCGAACACCGGGGAGCTGTTTTTT. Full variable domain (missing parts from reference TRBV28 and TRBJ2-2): DVKVTQSSRYLVKRTGEKVFLECVQDMDHENMFWYRQDPGLGLRLIYFSYDVKMKEKGDIPEGYSVSREKKERFSLILESASTNQTSMYLCASSLGGSSNTGELFFGEGSRLTVL.